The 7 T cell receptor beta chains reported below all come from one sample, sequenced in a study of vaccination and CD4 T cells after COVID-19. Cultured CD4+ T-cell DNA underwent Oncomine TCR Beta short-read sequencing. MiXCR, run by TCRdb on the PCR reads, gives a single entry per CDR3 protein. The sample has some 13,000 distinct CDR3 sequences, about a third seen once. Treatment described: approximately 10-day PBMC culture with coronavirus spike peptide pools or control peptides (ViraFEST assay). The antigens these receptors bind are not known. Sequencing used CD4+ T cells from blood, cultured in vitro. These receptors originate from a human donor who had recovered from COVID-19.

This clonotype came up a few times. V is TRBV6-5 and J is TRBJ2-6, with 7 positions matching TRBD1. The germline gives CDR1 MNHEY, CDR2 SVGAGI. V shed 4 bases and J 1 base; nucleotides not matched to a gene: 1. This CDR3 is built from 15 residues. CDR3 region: CASSSGGSGANVLTF. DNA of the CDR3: TGTGCCAGCAGTTCAGGGGGTTCTGGGGCCAACGTCCTGACTTTC.

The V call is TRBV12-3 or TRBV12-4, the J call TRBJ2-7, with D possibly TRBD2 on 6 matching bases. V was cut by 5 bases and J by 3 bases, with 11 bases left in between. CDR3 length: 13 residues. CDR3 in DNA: TGTGCCAGCAGTCTTAGGAGGGGCTACGAGCAGTACTTC. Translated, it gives CASSLRRGYEQYF.

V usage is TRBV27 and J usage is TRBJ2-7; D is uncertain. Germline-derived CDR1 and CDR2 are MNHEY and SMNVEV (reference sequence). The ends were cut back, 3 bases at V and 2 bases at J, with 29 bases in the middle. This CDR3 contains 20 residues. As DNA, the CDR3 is TGTGCCAGCAGTTTTCGTTTCCTCGCTGGGGAAACCCAACCTCCCTACGAGCAGTACTTC. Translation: CASSFRFLAGETQPPYEQYF.

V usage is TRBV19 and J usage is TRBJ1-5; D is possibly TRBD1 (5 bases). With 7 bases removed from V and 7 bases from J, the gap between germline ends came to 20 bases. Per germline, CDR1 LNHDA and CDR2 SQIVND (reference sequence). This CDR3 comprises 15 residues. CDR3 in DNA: TGTGCCAGTACTAATTGGAGGGACTCTCGCCAGCCCCAGCATTTT. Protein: CASTNWRDSRQPQHF.

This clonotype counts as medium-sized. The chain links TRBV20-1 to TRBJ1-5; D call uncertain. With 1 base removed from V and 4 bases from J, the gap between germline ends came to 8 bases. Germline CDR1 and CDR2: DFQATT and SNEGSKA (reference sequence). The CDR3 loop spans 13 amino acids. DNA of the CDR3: TGCAGTGCTAGAGGCGGATCGAATCAGCCCCAGCATTTT. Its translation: CSARGGSNQPQHF.

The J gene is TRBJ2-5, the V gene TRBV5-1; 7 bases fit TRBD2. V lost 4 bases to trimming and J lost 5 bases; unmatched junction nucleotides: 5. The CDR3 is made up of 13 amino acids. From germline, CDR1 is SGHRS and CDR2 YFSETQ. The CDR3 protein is CASSLPGGETQYF. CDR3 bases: TGCGCCAGCAGCCTCCCGGGAGGCGAGACCCAGTACTTC.

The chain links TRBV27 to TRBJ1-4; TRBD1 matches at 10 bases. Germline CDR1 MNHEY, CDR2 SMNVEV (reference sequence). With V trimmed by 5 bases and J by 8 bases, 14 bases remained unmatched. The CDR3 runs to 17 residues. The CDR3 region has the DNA TGTGCCAGCAGTCTACACGGGACAGGGGACCGGAGGGAAAAACTGTTTTTT. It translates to CASSLHGTGDRREKLFF.